The 18 T cell receptor beta chains listed next were all sequenced from one sample in a study of blood T cell repertoires in COVID-19. The repertoire was sequenced with immunoSEQ multiplex PCR; TCRdb's copy has only in-frame clones and lacks some. The data show 200,000 to 300,000 clones, around 88% seen once. The sequenced sample was PBMCs or T cells enriched from blood (not recorded which). The receptors shown here come from a woman aged 40 to 50 with acute COVID-19.

This chain joins TRBV24-1 and TRBJ2-3; 12 nucleotides agree with TRBD2. Germline CDR1 KGHDR, CDR2 SFDVKD. The ends lost 3 bases at V and 0 bases at J; junction bases unmatched: 6. The CDR3 runs to 18 residues. In nucleotides, the CDR3 is TGTGCCACCAGTGATGCCCATGGACTAGCGGGAAGCACAGATACGCAGTATTTT. Amino acids: CATSDAHGLAGSTDTQYF.

V usage is TRBV5-1 and J usage is TRBJ1-1, with TRBD1 identical over 10 bases. The CDR3 totals 20 residues. Trimming cost V 3 bases and J 3 bases; bases outside gene matches: 20. Per the germline V gene, CDR1 is SGHRS and CDR2 is YFSETQ. In nucleotides, the CDR3 is TGCGCCAGCAGCTCCATGGGGCCCTCCCGACAGGGGGCGGGGGACACTGAAGCTTTCTTT. As protein: CASSSMGPSRQGAGDTEAFF. Filled out from reference TRBV5-1 and TRBJ1-1, the complete variable domain reads KAGVTQTPRYLIKTRGQQVTLSCSPISGHRSVSWYQQTPGQGLQFLFEYFSETQRNKGNFPGRFSGRQFSNSRSEMNVSTLELGDSALYLCASSSMGPSRQGAGDTEAFFGQGTRLTVV.

The genes are TRBV11-2 and TRBJ1-2; the match to TRBD1 covers 7 bases. The CDR3 is 14 amino acids. The V gene's germline CDR1 is SGHAT and CDR2 FQNNGV. Trimming removed 1 base from V and 5 bases from J; junction bases left unmatched: 4. This chain's CDR3 is CASSLVPRGYGYTF. The CDR3 coding sequence is TGTGCCAGCAGCTTAGTCCCCAGGGGGTATGGCTACACCTTC.

V is TRBV25-1 and J is TRBJ2-5, with 13 bases fitting TRBD2. The trim removed 3 bases at V and 2 bases at J, leaving 3 bases unmatched. Germline CDR1 MGHDK, CDR2 SYGVNS. This CDR3 is 16 amino acids long. The CDR3 DNA is TGTGCCAGCAGTGACACTAGCGGGGGGGCTCAAGAGACCCAGTACTTC. It translates to CASSDTSGGAQETQYF.

The chain combines TRBV7-2 with TRBJ1-6; D is ambiguous. The V gene's germline CDR1 is SGHTA and CDR2 FQGNSA. V shed 2 bases and J shed 8 bases, with 4 bases lying between them. CDR3 length: 12 amino acids. The DNA of the CDR3 is TGTGCCAGCAGCTTATTATATTCACCCCTCCACTTT. Encoded protein: CASSLLYSPLHF.

The chain has TRBV30 and TRBJ1-3; perhaps TRBD1 as D (6 bases). The ends were cut back, 3 bases at V and 9 bases at J, with 12 bases in the middle. Germline CDR1 reads GTSNPN; CDR2 reads SVGIG (reference sequence). The CDR3 length is 12 residues. The CDR3 here is CAWSQGMGTIYF. DNA for the CDR3: TGTGCCTGGAGCCAGGGGATGGGCACCATATATTTT.

The chain couples TRBV7-8 to TRBJ2-3; 10 nucleotides match TRBD2. Unmatched junction bases numbered 13, after V lost 1 base and J lost 6 bases. Germline CDR1 and CDR2: SGHVS and FQNEAQ. CDR3 length: 18 amino acids. The CDR3 sequence: CASSLGKASGGPGDTQYF. In DNA, the CDR3 is TGTGCCAGCAGCTTAGGAAAGGCTAGCGGGGGACCGGGCGATACGCAGTATTTT.

The chain joins TRBV4-1 to TRBJ1-1; D may be TRBD1 (5 bases). From germline, CDR1 is MGHRA and CDR2 YSYEKL. CDR3 size: 16 residues. V was trimmed by 0 bases and J by 4 bases, leaving 15 bases between them. The CDR3 protein is CASSQDFARALTEAFF. As DNA, the CDR3 is TGCGCCAGCAGCCAAGATTTCGCCAGGGCACTCACTGAAGCTTTCTTT.

The gene calls are TRBV2 and TRBJ2-7, with D uncertain. V was cut by 8 bases and J by 6 bases, with 11 bases left in between. This CDR3 contains 11 residues. Germline CDR1 reads SNHLY; CDR2 reads FYNNEI. For the CDR3, the DNA is TGTGCCAGCCCGAGAGCAGGCGAGCAGTACGTC. Residues: CASPRAGEQYV.

The table lists this clone with a count of one. J is TRBJ1-5 and V is TRBV15; the D is unclear. This CDR3 region has 15 residues. Trimming removed 2 bases from V and 5 bases from J, with 13 bases in between. The V gene's germline CDR1 is LNHNV and CDR2 YYDKDF (reference sequence). As DNA, the CDR3 is TGTGCCACCAGCAGAATACCGGGGAGCGATCAGCCCCAGCATTTT. This encodes CATSRIPGSDQPQHF.

The chain couples TRBV5-4 to TRBJ2-3, with TRBD2 identical over 7 bases. Per germline, CDR1 SGHNT and CDR2 YYREEE (reference sequence). The length of the CDR3 is 16 residues. The J segment lost 7 bases and the V segment lost 3 bases, leaving 14 bases of the junction unmatched. CDR3 coding DNA: TGTGCCAGCAGCTCGGGGACCACCGACGGGAGGAATACGCAGTATTTT. Translating it yields CASSSGTTDGRNTQYF.

The genes are TRBV5-1 and TRBJ1-5, with 7 bases fitting TRBD1. The CDR3 runs to 15 residues. The germline CDR1 and CDR2 sequences are SGHRS and YFSETQ. With 4 bases clipped from V and 1 base from J, the junction kept 5 bases outside the gene matches. CDR3 residues: CASSVTGESNQPQHF. For the CDR3, the DNA is TGCGCCAGCAGCGTCACAGGGGAGAGCAATCAGCCCCAGCATTTT.

This clone was seen just once. The chain couples TRBV27 to TRBJ2-1; D might be TRBD1 (6 bases). Per the germline V gene, CDR1 is MNHEY and CDR2 is SMNVEV (reference sequence). The CDR3 contains 17 residues. Trimming took 3 bases from V and 6 from J, leaving 21 bases between them. The CDR3, as DNA: TGTGCCAGCAGTTTTAAACCCACAGGGAGCTTATTCAATGAGCAGTTCTTC. Encoded protein: CASSFKPTGSLFNEQFF.

The chain links TRBV6-6 to TRBJ1-3; 9 bases agree with TRBD1. This CDR3 has 15 amino acids. Germline CDR1 reads MNHNY; CDR2 reads SVGAGI (reference sequence). V lost 5 bases and J lost 5; bases outside the gene matches: 7. The CDR3 DNA reads as TGTGCCAGCAGTCCCGGGACAGGGAGGCGAAACACCATATATTTT. Encoded protein: CASSPGTGRRNTIYF.

The rearrangement links TRBV19 to TRBJ2-3; weak D call: TRBD2 (7 bases). The CDR3 is 16 amino acids. Germline V gives CDR1 LNHDA, CDR2 SQIVND (reference sequence). V lost 4 bases and J lost 3, with 17 bases in between. The CDR3, as DNA: TGTGCCAGTAGTACCCAGAGGGGGGGAGGAACAGATACGCAGTATTTT. This sequence encodes CASSTQRGGGTDTQYF.

The V call is TRBV19, the J call TRBJ2-2, with TRBD1 matching over 8 bases. With V trimmed by 9 bases and J by 6 bases, 12 bases remained unmatched. The CDR3 runs to 15 residues. Germline CDR1 and CDR2: LNHDA and SQIVND (reference sequence). DNA of the CDR3: TGTGCCAGCAGGGGGACAGGCCCCTCTTCCGGGGAGCTGTTTTTT. Residues: CASRGTGPSSGELFF.

The chain carries TRBV19 and TRBJ1-5; no reliable D call. Trimming removed 4 bases at V and 0 bases at J, with 10 bases between. The CDR3 has 15 amino acids. Germline values: CDR1 LNHDA, CDR2 SQIVND (reference sequence). CDR3 in amino acids: CASSTRGISNQPQHF. CDR3 nucleotide sequence: TGTGCCAGTAGTACCCGAGGGATTAGCAATCAGCCCCAGCATTTT.

This clone appeared a single time. The chain joins TRBV6-5 to TRBJ2-2, with TRBD2 matching 8 bases. Germline V gives CDR1 MNHEY, CDR2 SVGAGI. The CDR3 is made up of 14 amino acids. Trimming took 8 bases from V and 8 from J; bases not matched to a gene: 10. The CDR3 DNA is TGTGCCAGCCGAGCGGGGGCAGGCCCTGGGGAGCTGTTTTTT. This gives the protein CASRAGAGPGELFF.